The 5 T cell receptor beta chains below all came from one sample that was sequenced in a study of shared clonotypes between healthy human individuals. Profiling relied on immunoSEQ multiplex PCR, and the TCRdb table lists in-frame clones only, not all of them. The sample consists of about 2.4 million clones, roughly 93% of them appearing once. Input material: naive CD4+ T cells from PBMCs. Subset reported: CD45RA+ positively selected. The receptor set was obtained from a man younger than 35 in good health. Some clones in this sample may be carry-over from other donors' samples.

The J gene is TRBJ2-2, the V gene TRBV28; no clear D gene. V was clipped by 6 bases and J by 5 bases, with 22 bases between them. CDR1 is MDHEN and CDR2 is SYDVKM in the germline V gene. The CDR3 totals 17 residues. The CDR3 reads CASSLTDTKGPTGELFF. The DNA for the CDR3 is TGTGCCAGCAGCCTTACTGACACCAAAGGTCCGACCGGGGAGCTGTTTTTT.

V is TRBV28 and J is TRBJ2-1; possibly TRBD2 for D (6 bases). The CDR3 extends over 13 amino acids. V lost 7 bases to trimming and J lost 6 bases, with 13 bases between them. The germline V gene has CDR1 MDHEN and CDR2 SYDVKM. The CDR3 reads CASKLAGSNEQFF. CDR3 in DNA: TGTGCCAGCAAGCTAGCCGGGAGCAATGAGCAGTTCTTC. Looking up the rest from reference TRBV28 and TRBJ2-1 gives the full variable domain: DVKVTQSSRYLVKRTGEKVFLECVQDMDHENMFWYRQDPGLGLRLIYFSYDVKMKEKGDIPEGYSVSREKKERFSLILESASTNQTSMYLCASKLAGSNEQFFGPGTRLTVL.

This clone was observed once. CDR3 region: CASSQVAGARQSGYTF. Written as DNA, the CDR3 is TGTGCCAGCTCACAGGTCGCAGGGGCGCGCCAGAGTGGCTACACCTTC. The V gene is TRBV18, the J gene TRBJ1-2, with D tentatively TRBD1 (6 bases). The CDR3 runs 16 residues. Germline V gene sequence: CDR1 KGHSH, CDR2 LQKENI. V lost 4 bases and J lost 7, with 22 bases in between.

The chain is built from TRBV11-2 and TRBJ2-1; possible D gene TRBD2, 7 bases. Looked up from germline, CDR1 is SGHAT and CDR2 is FQNNGV. The ends were cut back, 6 bases at V and 4 bases at J, with 19 bases in the middle. CDR3 length equals 16 residues. DNA of the CDR3: TGTGCCAGCAGACTGCCTGGGGGGGCGGGATACAATGAGCAGTTCTTC. Amino acid sequence: CASRLPGGAGYNEQFF.

As to this clone: Other nucleotide sequences in the sample specify the same CDR3. The chain carries TRBV7-3 and TRBJ2-2; D is unresolved. CDR1 and CDR2 (germline): SGHTA, FQGTGA. The CDR3 is made up of 15 amino acids. Trimming pared 2 bases from V and 4 bases from J, leaving 11 bases between. This CDR3 reads CASSLGQAGTGELFF. The CDR3 region has the DNA TGTGCCAGCAGCTTAGGGCAGGCCGGCACCGGGGAGCTGTTTTTT.